These 9 T cell receptor beta chains share one sample of origin, sequenced in a study of blood T cell repertoires in COVID-19. Sequencing used immunoSEQ multiplex PCR; TCRdb keeps in-frame clones, though not all of them. The top ten hold about 1.5% of the sample, which has a few hundred thousand clones, around 84% seen once. Input material: peripheral blood. These TCRs come from a woman in her 40s who had recovered from COVID-19.

This CDR3 reads CASSDGGAFYEQYF. DNA for the CDR3: TGCGCCAGCAGCGATGGAGGGGCTTTTTACGAGCAGTACTTC. The chain couples TRBV5-1 to TRBJ2-7, with a tentative D call TRBD2 (6 bases). Germline V CDR1 and CDR2: SGHRS, YFSETQ. The CDR3 is 14 residues long. Between the trimmed V and J ends, which lost 4 bases and 4 bases, there was a span of 15 bases.

The V gene is TRBV4-3, the J gene TRBJ1-2, with D perhaps matching TRBD1 (5 bases). The length of the CDR3 is 15 residues. Trimming stripped 1 base from V and 4 bases from J, with 13 bases between. The V gene's germline CDR1 is LGHNA and CDR2 YSLEER. DNA for the CDR3: TGCGCCAGCAGCCAAGCGGCAGGACAAGGCTATGGCTACACCTTC. It translates to CASSQAAGQGYGYTF.

The chain employs TRBV6-2 or TRBV6-3 and TRBJ1-2, with 9 bases matching TRBD1. This CDR3 region has 14 residues. V gave up 0 bases and J gave up 6 bases; unmatched junction bases: 2. CDR1 is MNHEY and CDR2 is SVGEGT in the germline V gene. The CDR3 is CASSYSRTGDGYTF. The CDR3, as DNA: TGTGCCAGCAGTTACTCAAGGACAGGGGATGGCTACACCTTC.

The chain couples TRBV11-3 to TRBJ2-1, with TRBD1 as a possible D gene (6 bases). Germline V gene data show CDR1 as SGHNT and CDR2 as YENEEA. The V end was cut by 1 base, the J end by 4 bases, with 17 bases between. The CDR3 spans 17 residues. The CDR3, as DNA: TGTGCCAGCAGCTTAGTGGGGTCGACAGGAGGATACAATGAGCAGTTCTTC. Its translation is CASSLVGSTGGYNEQFF.

J is TRBJ1-1 and V is TRBV5-5; D unresolved. Germline V CDR1 and CDR2: SGHKS, YYEKEE (reference sequence). The ends were cut back, 2 bases at V and 5 bases at J, with 13 bases in the middle. CDR3 length equals 14 residues. The CDR3 loop reads CASSFGGAETEAFF. CDR3 sequence (DNA): TGTGCCAGCAGCTTCGGAGGCGCAGAGACTGAAGCTTTCTTT.

J is TRBJ2-7 and V is TRBV9; 8 positions match TRBD1. Germline V gene data show CDR1 as SGDLS and CDR2 as YYNGEE. CDR3 length: 16 amino acids. Trimming took 4 bases from V and 2 from J; bases not matched to a gene: 11. The CDR3 DNA reads as TGTGCCAGCAGCCCGATCTCGGGACAGGAAACCTACGAGCAGTACTTC. This encodes CASSPISGQETYEQYF.

This chain links TRBV7-9 with TRBJ2-3; no reliable D call. CDR3 size: 15 residues. The V and J ends lost 3 bases and 7 bases respectively, with 17 bases between them. Germline V CDR1 and CDR2: SEHNR, FQNEAQ (reference sequence). CDR3 in DNA: TGTGCCAGCAGCTTCACCGGTGAGCCCTTCAATACGCAGTATTTT. Its protein product is CASSFTGEPFNTQYF.

The genes are TRBV29-1 and TRBJ1-1; TRBD1 might be the D (5 bases). Trimming left V 4 bases short and J 6 bases short, with 15 bases between. This CDR3 contains 13 residues. Germline lookup yields CDR1 SQVTM and CDR2 ANQGSEA. As DNA, the CDR3 is TGCAGCGTTGTGTCTGGGGGGATCGCTGAAGCTTTCTTT. It yields the protein CSVVSGGIAEAFF.

This clone showed up just a few times. The V gene is TRBV6-2 or TRBV6-3, the J gene TRBJ1-5; 9 nucleotides match TRBD1. V was pared by 2 bases and J by 1 base, with 6 bases of the junction left unmatched. This CDR3 region has 17 residues. Germline V gene sequence: CDR1 MNHEY, CDR2 SVGEGT. The CDR3 sequence is CASSYPTGGLSNQPQHF. Written as DNA, the CDR3 is TGTGCCAGCAGTTACCCTACAGGGGGCTTAAGCAATCAGCCCCAGCATTTT.